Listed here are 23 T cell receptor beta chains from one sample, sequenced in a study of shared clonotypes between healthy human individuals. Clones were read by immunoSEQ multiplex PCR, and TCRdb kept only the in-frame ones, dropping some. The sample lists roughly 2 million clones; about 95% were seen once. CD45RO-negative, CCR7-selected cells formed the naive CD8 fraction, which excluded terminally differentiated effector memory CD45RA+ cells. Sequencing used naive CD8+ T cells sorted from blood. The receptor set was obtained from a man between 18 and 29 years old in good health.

The CDR3 DNA is TGTGCCAGCAGTTACGGAAGTAGGCCCTACGAGCAGTACTTC. This translates into CASSYGSRPYEQYF. The chain uses TRBV6-5 and TRBJ2-7; D not resolved. Germline CDR1 MNHEY, CDR2 SVGAGI. The germline V and J ends were trimmed by 2 bases and 2 bases, with 10 bases remaining between them. The CDR3 is 14 residues long.

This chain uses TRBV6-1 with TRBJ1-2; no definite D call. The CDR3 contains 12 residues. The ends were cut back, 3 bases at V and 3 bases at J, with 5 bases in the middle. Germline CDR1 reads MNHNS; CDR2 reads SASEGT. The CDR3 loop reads CASSDDHYGYTF. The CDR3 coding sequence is TGTGCCAGCAGTGACGATCACTATGGCTACACCTTC.

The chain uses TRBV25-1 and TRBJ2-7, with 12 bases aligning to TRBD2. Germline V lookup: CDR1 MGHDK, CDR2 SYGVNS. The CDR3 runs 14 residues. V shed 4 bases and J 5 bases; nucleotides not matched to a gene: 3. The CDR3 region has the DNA TGTGCCAGCAGTGGGCTAGCGGGAGGGGACGAGCAGTACTTC. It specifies CASSGLAGGDEQYF.

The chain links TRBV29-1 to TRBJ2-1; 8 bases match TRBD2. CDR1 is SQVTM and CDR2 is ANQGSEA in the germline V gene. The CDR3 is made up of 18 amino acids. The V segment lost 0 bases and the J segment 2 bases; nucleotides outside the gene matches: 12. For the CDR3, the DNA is TGCAGCGTTGAAGAGGCAGGAGGAAGCGGGAGAGCCTACAATGAGCAGTTCTTC. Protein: CSVEEAGGSGRAYNEQFF.

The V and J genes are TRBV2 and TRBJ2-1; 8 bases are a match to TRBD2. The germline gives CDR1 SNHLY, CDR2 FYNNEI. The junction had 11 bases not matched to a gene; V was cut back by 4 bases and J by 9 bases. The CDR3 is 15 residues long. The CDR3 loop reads CASSGGLVPRLEQFF. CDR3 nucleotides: TGTGCCAGCAGTGGGGGACTAGTTCCCCGCCTTGAGCAGTTCTTC.

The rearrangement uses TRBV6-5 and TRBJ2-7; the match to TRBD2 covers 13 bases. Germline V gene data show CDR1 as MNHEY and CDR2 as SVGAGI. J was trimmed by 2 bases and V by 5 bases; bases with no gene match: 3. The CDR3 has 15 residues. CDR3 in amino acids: CASSTGLAGAYEQYF. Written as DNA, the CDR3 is TGTGCCAGCAGTACCGGACTAGCGGGAGCCTACGAGCAGTACTTC.

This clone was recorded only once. CDR3 DNA: TGTGCCAGCACCGTCGGACTAGCAGTTTCTTACGAGCAGTACTTC. Its protein product is CASTVGLAVSYEQYF. This sequence joins TRBV6-1 and TRBJ2-7, with 8 positions matching TRBD2. CDR1 is MNHNS, CDR2 SASEGT, per germline. After removal of 7 bases from V and 4 bases from J, the junction contained 12 bases not matched to a gene. The CDR3 consists of 15 residues.

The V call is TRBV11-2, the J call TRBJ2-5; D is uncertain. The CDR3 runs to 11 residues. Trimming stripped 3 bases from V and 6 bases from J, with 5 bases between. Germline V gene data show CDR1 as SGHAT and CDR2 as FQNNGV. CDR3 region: CASSFTKTQYF. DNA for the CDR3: TGTGCCAGCAGCTTTACGAAGACCCAGTACTTC.

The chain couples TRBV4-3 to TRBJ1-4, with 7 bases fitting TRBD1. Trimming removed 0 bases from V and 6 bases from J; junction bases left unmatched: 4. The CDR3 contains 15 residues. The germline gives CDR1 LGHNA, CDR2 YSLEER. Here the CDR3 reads CASSQDRDSHEKLFF. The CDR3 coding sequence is TGCGCCAGCAGCCAAGACCGGGACAGTCATGAAAAACTGTTTTTT.

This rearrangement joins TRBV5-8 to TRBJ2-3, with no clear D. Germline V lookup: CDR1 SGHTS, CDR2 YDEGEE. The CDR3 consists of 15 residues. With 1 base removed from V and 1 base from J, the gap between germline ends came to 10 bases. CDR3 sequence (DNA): TGTGCCAGCAGCTTGTTGCTAGTAGGCACAGATACGCAGTATTTT. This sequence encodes CASSLLLVGTDTQYF.

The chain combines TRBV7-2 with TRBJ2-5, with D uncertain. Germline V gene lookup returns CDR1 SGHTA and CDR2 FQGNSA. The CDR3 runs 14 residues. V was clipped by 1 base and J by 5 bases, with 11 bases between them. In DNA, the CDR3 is TGTGCCAGCAGCTTAGATCCGGGTTGGGAGACCCAGTACTTC. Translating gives CASSLDPGWETQYF. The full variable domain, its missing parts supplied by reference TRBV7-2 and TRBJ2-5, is GAGVSQSPSNKVTEKGKDVELRCDPISGHTALYWYRQSLGQGLEFLIYFQGNSAPDKSGLPSDRFSAERTGGSVSTLTIQRTQQEDSAVYLCASSLDPGWETQYFGPGTRLLVL.

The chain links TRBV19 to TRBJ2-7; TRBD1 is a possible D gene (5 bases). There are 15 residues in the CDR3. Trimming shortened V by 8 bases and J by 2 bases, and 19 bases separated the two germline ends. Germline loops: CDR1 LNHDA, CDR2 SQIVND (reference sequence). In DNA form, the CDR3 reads TGTGCCAGTGGTTATTCTAAGGCACAGGCCTACGAGCAGTACTTC. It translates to CASGYSKAQAYEQYF.

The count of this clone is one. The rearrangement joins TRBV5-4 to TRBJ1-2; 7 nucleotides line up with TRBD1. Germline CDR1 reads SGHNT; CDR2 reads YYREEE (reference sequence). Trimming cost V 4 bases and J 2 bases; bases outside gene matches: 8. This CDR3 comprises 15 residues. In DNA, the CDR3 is TGTGCCAGCAGCCGAAGACAGGGAGAGAACTATGGCTACACCTTC. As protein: CASSRRQGENYGYTF.

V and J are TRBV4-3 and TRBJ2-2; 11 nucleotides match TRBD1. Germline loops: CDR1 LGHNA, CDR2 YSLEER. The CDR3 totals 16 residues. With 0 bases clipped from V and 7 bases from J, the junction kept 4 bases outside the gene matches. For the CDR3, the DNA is TGCGCCAGCAGCCAAGATCGGGACAGGGGGATCGGGGAGCTGTTTTTT. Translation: CASSQDRDRGIGELFF.

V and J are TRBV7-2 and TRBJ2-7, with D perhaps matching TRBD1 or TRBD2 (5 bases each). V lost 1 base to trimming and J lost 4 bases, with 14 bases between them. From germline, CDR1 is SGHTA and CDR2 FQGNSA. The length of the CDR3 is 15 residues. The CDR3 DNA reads TGTGCCAGCAGCTTAGAGAGAGGGGTTTTTTACGAGCAGTACTTC. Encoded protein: CASSLERGVFYEQYF.

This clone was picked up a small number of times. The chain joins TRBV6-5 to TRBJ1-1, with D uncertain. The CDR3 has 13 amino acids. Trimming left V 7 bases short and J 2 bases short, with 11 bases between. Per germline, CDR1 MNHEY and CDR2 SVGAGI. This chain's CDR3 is CASTSGPNTEAFF. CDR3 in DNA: TGTGCCAGCACATCCGGGCCAAACACTGAAGCTTTCTTT.

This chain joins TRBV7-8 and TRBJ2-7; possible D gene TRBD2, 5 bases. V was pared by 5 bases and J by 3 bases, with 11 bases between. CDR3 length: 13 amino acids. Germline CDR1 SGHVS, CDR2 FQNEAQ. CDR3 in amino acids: CASSPPEGYEQYF. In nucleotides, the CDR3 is TGTGCCAGCAGCCCCCCAGAGGGCTACGAGCAGTACTTC.

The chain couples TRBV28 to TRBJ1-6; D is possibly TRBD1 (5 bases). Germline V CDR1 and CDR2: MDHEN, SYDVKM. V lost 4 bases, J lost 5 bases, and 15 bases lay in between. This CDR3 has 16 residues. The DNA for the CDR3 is TGTGCCAGCAGTTCCCTCGAGCGACAGAATAATTCACCCCTCCACTTT. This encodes CASSSLERQNNSPLHF.

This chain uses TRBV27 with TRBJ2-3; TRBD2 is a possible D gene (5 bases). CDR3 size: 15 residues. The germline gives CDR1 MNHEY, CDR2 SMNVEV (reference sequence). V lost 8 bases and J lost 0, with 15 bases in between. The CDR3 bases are TGTGCCAGCGCACCCGGAAGCGGAAGCACAGATACGCAGTATTTT. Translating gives CASAPGSGSTDTQYF.

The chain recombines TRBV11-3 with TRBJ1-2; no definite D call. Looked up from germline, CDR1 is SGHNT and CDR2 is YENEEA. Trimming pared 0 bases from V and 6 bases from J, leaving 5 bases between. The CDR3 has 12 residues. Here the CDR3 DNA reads TGTGCCAGCAGCTTAGACGGAGATGGCTACACCTTC. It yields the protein CASSLDGDGYTF.

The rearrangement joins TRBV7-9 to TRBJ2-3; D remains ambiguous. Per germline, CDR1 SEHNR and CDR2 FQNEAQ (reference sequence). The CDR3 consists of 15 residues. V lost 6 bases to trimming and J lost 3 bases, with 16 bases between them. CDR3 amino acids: CASRPPVAETDTQYF. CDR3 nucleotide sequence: TGTGCCAGCAGACCCCCGGTTGCGGAAACAGATACGCAGTATTTT.

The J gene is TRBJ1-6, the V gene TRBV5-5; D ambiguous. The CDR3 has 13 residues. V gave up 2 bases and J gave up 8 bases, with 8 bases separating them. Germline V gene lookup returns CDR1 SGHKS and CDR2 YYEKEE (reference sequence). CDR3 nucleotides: TGTGCCAGCAGCTTTGATCTAGATTCACCCCTCCACTTT. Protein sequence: CASSFDLDSPLHF.

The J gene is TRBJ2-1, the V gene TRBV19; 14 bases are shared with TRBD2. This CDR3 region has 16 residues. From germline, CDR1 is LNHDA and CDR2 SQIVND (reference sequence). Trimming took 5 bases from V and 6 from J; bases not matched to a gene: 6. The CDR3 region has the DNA TGTGCCAGTAGTTATACCGGGACTAGCGGGAGCAATGAGCAGTTCTTC. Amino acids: CASSYTGTSGSNEQFF.